The 14 T cell receptor beta chains below all came from one sample that was sequenced in a study of vaccination and CD4 T cells after COVID-19 (dated by TCRdb to 2021 to 2024). These TCRs' antigens remain unknown. Library method: PCR. TCRdb shows the sequencer as Illumina iSeq 100. DNA from cultured CD4+ T cells was subjected to TCR sequencing with the Oncomine TCR Beta short-read assay at the Johns Hopkins FTIC core. TCRdb reran the public reads through fastp at Q25 and MiXCR, keeping productive beta chains. Merged by CDR3 protein, the rows form single entries marked with the most common genes and DNA. Counted in this sample were about 16,000 distinct CDR3 sequences; 53% of them appeared once. The ten largest account for roughly 7% of the sample. Per the publication, the treatment or condition label means: roughly 11-day PBMC culture with coronavirus spike peptide pools or control peptides (ViraFEST assay).

Sequencing used CD4+ T cells from blood, cultured in vitro, obtained before SARS-CoV-2 vaccination. The receptors stem from a human donor who had recovered from COVID-19.

The rearrangement joins TRBV5-1 to TRBJ2-5, with D possibly being TRBD2 (6 bases). This CDR3 has 17 amino acids. Germline loops: CDR1 SGHRS, CDR2 YFSETQ. Trimming cost V 4 bases and J 4 bases, with 23 bases left between them. The CDR3: CASSQGVGRYALETQYF. CDR3 in DNA: TGCGCCAGCAGCCAAGGGGTCGGGAGATACGCCCTAGAGACCCAGTACTTC.

The V call is TRBV9, the J call TRBJ2-3; D possibly corresponds to TRBD2 (6 bases). Trimming took off 1 base at V and 0 bases at J, with 9 bases between the two ends. Germline values: CDR1 SGDLS, CDR2 YYNGEE. The CDR3 sequence is 15 residues long. The CDR3 reads CASSVRGSSTDTQYF. CDR3 nucleotides: TGTGCCAGCAGCGTACGGGGGTCTAGCACAGATACGCAGTATTTT.

The J gene is TRBJ2-1, the V gene TRBV7-3; TRBD1 matches at 8 bases. V gave up 4 bases and J gave up 4 bases; unmatched junction bases: 3. CDR1 and CDR2 from the germline V gene are SGHTA and FQGTGA. CDR3 size: 14 residues. CDR3 amino acids: CASSSGQEYNEQFF. DNA for the CDR3: TGTGCCAGCAGCTCGGGACAGGAGTACAATGAGCAGTTCTTC.

The chain has TRBV6-4 and TRBJ2-2; 7 positions agree with TRBD2. V dropped 3 bases and J dropped 3; count of bases not matched to a gene: 7. The CDR3 runs 16 residues. The germline V gene has CDR1 MRHNA and CDR2 SNTAGT. CDR3 in DNA: TGTGCCAGCAGTGAGAAACTAGCGAGGTACACCGGGGAGCTGTTTTTT. It encodes CASSEKLARYTGELFF.

This clonotype was detected a few times. The rearrangement joins TRBV2 to TRBJ1-1; 7 bases are shared with TRBD1. The V gene's germline CDR1 is SNHLY and CDR2 FYNNEI. The V gene end was trimmed by 6 bases and the J gene end by 0 bases; junction bases not matched to a gene: 4. The CDR3 runs to 14 residues. The CDR3: CASSLGQLNTEAFF. CDR3 bases: TGTGCCAGCAGCCTGGGACAGCTGAACACTGAAGCTTTCTTT. Filled out from reference TRBV2 and TRBJ1-1, the complete variable domain reads EPEVTQTPSHQVTQMGQEVILRCVPISNHLYFYWYRQILGQKVEFLVSFYNNEISEKSEIFDDQFSVERPDGSNFTLKIRSTKLEDSAMYFCASSLGQLNTEAFFGQGTRLTVV.

The table lists this clonotype with a few counts. V and J are TRBV19 and TRBJ1-5; D is ambiguous. Germline V gene sequence: CDR1 LNHDA, CDR2 SQIVND (reference sequence). This CDR3 is 15 amino acids long. V shed 2 bases and J shed 0 bases, with 8 bases lying between them. CDR3: CASSIQAYSNQPQHF. CDR3 nucleotide sequence: TGTGCCAGTAGTATACAAGCCTATAGCAATCAGCCCCAGCATTTT.

The V call is TRBV7-2, the J call TRBJ2-7; no firm D call. The CDR3 consists of 12 residues. V shed 2 bases and J shed 5 bases, with 7 bases lying between them. Germline CDR1 is SGHTA and CDR2 is FQGNSA. The CDR3: CASSLPANEQYF. The CDR3, as DNA: TGTGCCAGCAGCTTACCAGCTAACGAGCAGTACTTC. Using reference TRBV7-2 and TRBJ2-7 for the parts outside the CDR3, the full variable domain is GAGVSQSPSNKVTEKGKDVELRCDPISGHTALYWYRQSLGQGLEFLIYFQGNSAPDKSGLPSDRFSAERTGGSVSTLTIQRTQQEDSAVYLCASSLPANEQYFGPGTRLTVT.

The sample holds one count of this clonotype. The chain carries TRBV5-4 and TRBJ2-7; TRBD1 aligns across 8 bases. The V and J ends lost 4 bases and 1 base, in that order; junction bases with no gene match: 7. The CDR3 has 15 amino acids. From germline, CDR1 is SGHNT and CDR2 YYREEE (reference sequence). The CDR3 DNA is TGTGCCAGCAGCGTTCAGGGGGCGAAGTCCTACGAGCAGTACTTC. As protein: CASSVQGAKSYEQYF.

The chain carries TRBV6-5 and TRBJ1-1, with D hard to call. Germline V gene data show CDR1 as MNHEY and CDR2 as SVGAGI. The CDR3 has 13 amino acids. Trimming removed 2 bases at V and 6 bases at J, with 10 bases between. This CDR3 is CASSYQPGSEAFF. The CDR3 DNA follows: TGTGCCAGCAGTTACCAGCCCGGGTCTGAAGCTTTCTTT.

This clonotype turned up a few times. J is TRBJ1-5 and V is TRBV19; 9 bases match TRBD1. The germline gives CDR1 LNHDA, CDR2 SQIVND (reference sequence). The CDR3 is 16 amino acids. J lost 2 bases, V lost 5 bases, and 7 bases had no gene match. The CDR3 bases are TGTGCCAGTAGTGACAGGGGGAACGACGGCAATCAGCCCCAGCATTTT. Amino acid sequence: CASSDRGNDGNQPQHF.

This clonotype occurred a few times. V gene TRBV20-1 combines with J gene TRBJ1-6; D possibly corresponds to TRBD1 (5 bases). Trimming removed 6 bases at V and 7 bases at J, with 16 bases between. The germline gives CDR1 DFQATT, CDR2 SNEGSKA (reference sequence). This CDR3 is built from 14 residues. CDR3 sequence reads: CSAYRSDRNSPLHF. The CDR3, as DNA: TGCAGTGCCTATCGTAGCGACAGAAATTCACCCCTCCACTTT.

This clonotype has more than one count but fewer than ten. The gene calls are TRBV10-3 and TRBJ2-1; 11 bases match TRBD1. From germline, CDR1 is ENHRY and CDR2 SYGVKD. This CDR3 contains 14 residues. Trimming took 6 bases from V and 6 from J; bases not matched to a gene: 4. The CDR3: CAIRPGQGANEQFF. The DNA for the CDR3 is TGTGCCATCAGGCCCGGACAGGGGGCCAATGAGCAGTTCTTC.

The V and J genes are TRBV18 and TRBJ1-2, with D unresolved. Trimming left V 2 bases short and J 1 base short, with 8 bases between. Germline assignment: CDR1 KGHSH and CDR2 LQKENI. The CDR3 has 14 residues. CDR3 bases: TGTGCCAGCTCACCATCGGCGGTTAACTATGGCTACACCTTC. Protein sequence: CASSPSAVNYGYTF. The variable domain in full, with the rest retrieved from reference TRBV18 and TRBJ1-2, is NAGVMQNPRHLVRRRGQEARLRCSPMKGHSHVYWYRQLPEEGLKFMVYLQKENIIDESGMPKERFSAEFPKEGPSILRIQQVVRGDSAAYFCASSPSAVNYGYTFGSGTRLTVV.

In this sample, this clonotype turned up a few times. This CDR3 is CASSPSSGTPYGYTF. CDR3 nucleotides: TGTGCCAGCAGCCCTTCTTCGGGGACACCCTATGGCTACACCTTC. This sequence joins TRBV7-3 and TRBJ1-2; perhaps TRBD1 as D (6 bases). V was cut by 5 bases and J by 4 bases, with 17 bases left in between. Germline CDR1 and CDR2: SGHTA and FQGTGA. CDR3 length equals 15 residues.